The rows below give T cell receptor beta chains drawn from one sample of a study of control samples from healthy donors and cancer patients. Generated by immunoSEQ multiplex PCR, the TCRdb table keeps only in-frame clones and is missing some. The data hold more than 85,000 clones, with about 89% observed a single time. The specimen was blood. The receptors come from a woman in her fifties or sixties in good health. CDR3s include the opening cysteine and the closing phenylalanine or tryptophan. D genes are given only for firm matches. Only part of the rows carry a size: once, few, many, or a class if the clone is expanded.

V gene,D gene,J gene,clone size,CDR3 DNA,CDR3 protein
TRBV9,TRBD1,TRBJ1-2,NA,TGTGCCAGCAGCGTAGTAGCGGACCCAGGGGGCTGGTATGGCTACACCTTC,CASSVVADPGGWYGYTF
TRBV7-2,NA,TRBJ1-6,NA,TGTGCCAGCAGCTCCCCGAACGGGCCTAAAAAATATAATTCACCCCTCCACTTT,CASSSPNGPKKYNSPLHF
TRBV7-2,NA,TRBJ1-3,once,TGTGCCAGCAGCCAAACGGCGGGAAACACCATATATTTT,CASSQTAGNTIYF
TRBV12-5,NA,TRBJ1-6,NA,TGTGCTAGTGCTATACAACAGGGCCGGGAAGCACCCCTCCACTTT,CASAIQQGREAPLHF
TRBV2,TRBD1,TRBJ2-2,NA,TGTGCCAGCAGTGTCGGGGACAGGGGGTATACCGGGGAGCTGTTTTTT,CASSVGDRGYTGELFF
TRBV12-3/TRBV12-4,NA,TRBJ1-5,NA,TGTGCCAGCAGCCGACAGGTAAATCAGCCCCAGCATTTT,CASSRQVNQPQHF
TRBV14,TRBD1,TRBJ1-2,NA,TGTGCCAGCAGCCAGCAAGGGACAGGCTATGGCTACACCTTC,CASSQQGTGYGYTF
TRBV6-6,NA,TRBJ1-5,NA,TGTGCCAGCACCACGGACAGCCGCGTTTACAATCAGCCCCAGCATTTT,CASTTDSRVYNQPQHF
TRBV29-1,TRBD2,TRBJ2-5,NA,TGCAGCGTCACCGGGTGGGGGGGAGAGACCCAGTACTTC,CSVTGWGGETQYF
TRBV7-2,TRBD2,TRBJ2-1,NA,TGTGCCAGCAGCCCTTTAGCGGGGGCGGGTGAGCAGTTCTTC,CASSPLAGAGEQFF
TRBV27,NA,TRBJ2-1,once,TGTGCCAGCAGTTCCCGGGGGATAGTACTAATCGACAATGAGCAGTTCTTC,CASSSRGIVLIDNEQFF
TRBV5-1,NA,TRBJ2-7,NA,TGCGCCAGCAGCTGGTTCTCCGGCTACGAGCAGTACTTC,CASSWFSGYEQYF
TRBV10-3,NA,TRBJ1-5,NA,TGTGCCATCACCGGACAAAGCAATCAGCCCCAGCATTTT,CAITGQSNQPQHF
TRBV5-1,NA,TRBJ2-7,NA,TGCGCCAGCAGCTTGGGGGCTCCCTACGAGCAGTACTTC,CASSLGAPYEQYF